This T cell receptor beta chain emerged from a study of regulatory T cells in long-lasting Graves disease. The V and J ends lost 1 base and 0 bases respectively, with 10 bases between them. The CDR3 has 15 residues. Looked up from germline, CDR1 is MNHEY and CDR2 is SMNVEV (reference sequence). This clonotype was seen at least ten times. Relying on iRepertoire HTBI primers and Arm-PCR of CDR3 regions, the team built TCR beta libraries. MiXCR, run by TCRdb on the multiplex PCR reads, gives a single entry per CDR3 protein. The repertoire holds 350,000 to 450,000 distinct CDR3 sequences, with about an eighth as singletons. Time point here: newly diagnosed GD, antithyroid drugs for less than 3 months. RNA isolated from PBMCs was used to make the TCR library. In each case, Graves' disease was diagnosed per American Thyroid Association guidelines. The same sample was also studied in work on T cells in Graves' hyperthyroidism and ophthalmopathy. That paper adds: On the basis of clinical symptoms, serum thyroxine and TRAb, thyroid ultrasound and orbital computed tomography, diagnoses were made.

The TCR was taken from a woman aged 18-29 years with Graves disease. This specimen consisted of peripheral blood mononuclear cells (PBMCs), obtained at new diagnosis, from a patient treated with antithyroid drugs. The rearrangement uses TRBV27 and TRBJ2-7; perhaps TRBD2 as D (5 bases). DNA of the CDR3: TGTGCCAGCAGTTTATTTTTTGGGAGCTCCTACGAGCAGTACTTC. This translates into CASSLFFGSSYEQYF.